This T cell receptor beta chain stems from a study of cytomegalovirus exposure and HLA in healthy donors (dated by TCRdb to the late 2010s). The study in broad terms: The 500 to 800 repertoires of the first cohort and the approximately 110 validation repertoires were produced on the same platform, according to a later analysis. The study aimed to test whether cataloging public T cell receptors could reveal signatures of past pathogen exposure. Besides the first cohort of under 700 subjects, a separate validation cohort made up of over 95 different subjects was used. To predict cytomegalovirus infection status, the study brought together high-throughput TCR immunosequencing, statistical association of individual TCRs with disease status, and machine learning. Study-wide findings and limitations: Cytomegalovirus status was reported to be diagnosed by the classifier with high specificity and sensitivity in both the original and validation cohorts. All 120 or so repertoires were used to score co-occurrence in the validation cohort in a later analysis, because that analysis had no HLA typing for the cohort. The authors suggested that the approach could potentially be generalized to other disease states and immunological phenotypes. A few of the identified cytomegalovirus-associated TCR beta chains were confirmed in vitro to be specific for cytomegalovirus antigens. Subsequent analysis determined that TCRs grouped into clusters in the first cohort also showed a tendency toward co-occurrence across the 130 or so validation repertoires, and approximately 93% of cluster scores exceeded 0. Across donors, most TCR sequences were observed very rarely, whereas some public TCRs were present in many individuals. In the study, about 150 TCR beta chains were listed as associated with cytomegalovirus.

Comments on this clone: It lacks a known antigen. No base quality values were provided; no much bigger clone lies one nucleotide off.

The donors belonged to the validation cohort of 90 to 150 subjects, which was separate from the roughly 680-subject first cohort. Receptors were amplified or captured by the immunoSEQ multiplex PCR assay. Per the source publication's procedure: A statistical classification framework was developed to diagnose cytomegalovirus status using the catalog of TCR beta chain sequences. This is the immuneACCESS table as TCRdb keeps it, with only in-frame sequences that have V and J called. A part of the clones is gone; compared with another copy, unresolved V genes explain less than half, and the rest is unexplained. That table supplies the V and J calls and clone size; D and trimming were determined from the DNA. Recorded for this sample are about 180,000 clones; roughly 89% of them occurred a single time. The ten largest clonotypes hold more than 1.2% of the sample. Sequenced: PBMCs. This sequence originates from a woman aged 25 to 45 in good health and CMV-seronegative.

The CDR3 reads as follows: CAQGEGYTF. The nucleotides read TGTGCCCAGGGGGAGGGCTACACCTTC. In this chain, TRBV6-1 is recombined with TRBJ1-2, with TRBD1 identical over 7 junction bases. As encoded in the germline V gene, CDR1 is MNHNS while CDR2 is SASEGT. Including the terminal cysteine and phenylalanine, the CDR3 comprises 9 residues. Here the CDR3 DNA is all that survives: 27 bases in frame from base 1. V loses 11 bases at its end and J loses 8 bases; junction bases beyond the gene matches: 2.